This passage covers 22 T cell receptor beta chains from one sample sequenced in a study of CD8+CD57+ T cells in acquired aplastic anemia. The use of genomic DNA as template underpinned the TCR beta VDJ and CDR3 profiling. TCRdb reprocessed the reads with MiXCR, giving one entry per CDR3 protein. The sample consists of 150,000 to 180,000 distinct CDR3 sequences, about 48% of them appearing once. The sequenced patients had an expansion of CD8+CD57+ cells seen by flow cytometry. The sequenced sample consisted of sorted CD4+, CD8+, or CD8+CD57+ T cells (not recorded which) from PBMCs. These receptors were collected from a human donor with aplastic anemia.

The chain combines TRBV2 with TRBJ2-7; tentatively, D is TRBD1 or TRBD2 (6 bases each). This CDR3 spans 13 amino acids. V was pared by 6 bases and J by 5 bases, with 14 bases between. From germline, CDR1 is SNHLY and CDR2 FYNNEI. CDR3 DNA: TGTGCCAGCAGCGGGGGCCGGGACCACGAGCAGTACTTC. It codes for CASSGGRDHEQYF.

The CDR3 DNA reads TGTGCCACCAGTGGGACGGATACGCAGTATTTT. Its translation is CATSGTDTQYF. The chain has TRBV24-1 and TRBJ2-3; D not certain. The V and J ends lost 5 bases and 6 bases respectively, with 5 bases between them. Germline lookup yields CDR1 KGHDR and CDR2 SFDVKD. The CDR3 totals 11 residues.

The V and J genes are TRBV4-2 and TRBJ2-6, with D possibly being TRBD2 (5 bases). The CDR3 has 18 amino acids. The V gene's germline CDR1 is LGHNA and CDR2 YNFKEQ. The germline V and J ends were trimmed by 0 bases and 3 bases, with 15 bases remaining between them. The CDR3 spells CASSQDRELGFGANVLTF. CDR3 nucleotide sequence: TGTGCCAGCAGCCAAGATCGGGAACTGGGGTTTGGGGCCAACGTCCTGACTTTC.

This clonotype was found many times. This chain joins TRBV10-3 and TRBJ1-2; possible D gene TRBD1, 6 bases. Trimming shortened V by 9 bases and J by 7 bases, and 15 bases separated the two germline ends. This CDR3 region has 12 residues. Germline-derived CDR1 and CDR2 are ENHRY and SYGVKD. CDR3 amino acids: CAIEDRSAGYTF. The CDR3 DNA is TGTGCCATTGAAGACAGGTCAGCTGGCTACACCTTC.

The chain has TRBV6-5 and TRBJ2-3; 8 nucleotides line up with TRBD1. CDR1 and CDR2 from the germline V gene are MNHEY and SVGAGI. Trimming removed 2 bases from V and 4 bases from J; junction bases left unmatched: 8. CDR3 size: 16 residues. The CDR3 DNA is TGTGCCAGCAGTTACGGACAGGGTCGTGGGGCAGATACGCAGTATTTT. It yields the protein CASSYGQGRGADTQYF.

Points on this clonotype: One end of the junction does not line up with germline, which may come from a read error. The chain carries TRBV7-7 and TRBJ2-2; D is undetermined. This CDR3 spans 15 amino acids. CDR1 and CDR2 (germline): SSHAT, FNYEAQ (reference sequence). The CDR3 bases are TGTGCTAGCAGCTTAACAGAAACGGACACCGGGGAGCTGTTTTTT. Its protein is CASSLTETDTGELFF.

Of note for this clonotype: A much larger clone lies a single base off, so this may be a read error. The genes are TRBV6-6 and TRBJ2-7; a weak D match, TRBD1 (6 bases). Germline loops: CDR1 MNHNY, CDR2 SVGAGI (reference sequence). The CDR3 sequence is 14 residues long. CDR3 sequence (DNA): TGTGCCAGCAGTTACGGACAGTCCTCCTACGAGCAGCACTTC. It specifies CASSYGQSSYEQHF.

V and J are TRBV7-2 and TRBJ2-5; the D is unclear. Looked up from germline, CDR1 is SGHTA and CDR2 is FQGNSA. Trimming pared 0 bases from V and 5 bases from J, leaving 10 bases between. The CDR3 consists of 14 residues. The CDR3 protein is CASSLAGFRETQYF. The CDR3, as DNA: TGTGCCAGCAGCTTAGCAGGGTTTCGGGAGACCCAGTACTTC.

This clonotype was observed a few times. This sequence joins TRBV2 and TRBJ2-7; 9 bases map to TRBD2. The CDR3 runs 16 residues. CDR1 SNHLY and CDR2 FYNNEI come from the germline V gene. With 4 bases clipped from V and 5 bases from J, the junction kept 12 bases outside the gene matches. The DNA for the CDR3 is TGTGCCAGCAGTGGGTCGTTAGCGGGGGTCAGCGACGAGCAGTACGTC. It translates to CASSGSLAGVSDEQYV.

This clonotype was seen many times. V gene TRBV7-9 combines with J gene TRBJ2-5; D is unresolved. The germline CDR1 and CDR2 sequences are SEHNR and FQNEAQ (reference sequence). The V end lost 1 base, the J end lost 1 base, and 10 bases lay between the germline ends. The CDR3 contains 15 residues. The CDR3 sequence: CASSLDLEIQETQYF. The CDR3 DNA sequence: TGTGCCAGCAGCTTAGACCTAGAGATCCAAGAGACCCAGTACTTC. The full variable domain, with the rest looked up from reference TRBV7-9 and TRBJ2-5, is DTGVSQNPRHKITKRGQNVTFRCDPISEHNRLYWYRQTLGQGPEFLTYFQNEAQLEKSRLLSDRFSAERPKGSFSTLEIQRTEQGDSAMYLCASSLDLEIQETQYFGPGTRLLVL.

About this clonotype: A junction boundary mismatches the germline segment, possibly from a read error. V and J are TRBV7-7 and TRBJ2-5; 14 bases line up with TRBD2. The CDR3 contains 19 residues. The germline gives CDR1 SSHAT, CDR2 FNYEAQ (reference sequence). CDR3 DNA: TGTGCTAGCAGCTATAGGGCCGGGACTAGCGGGGGCCGGCAAGAGACCCAGTACTTC. Encoded protein: CASSYRAGTSGGRQETQYF.

V and J are TRBV11-1 and TRBJ1-6; D remains ambiguous. Trimming removed 3 bases from V and 0 bases from J, with 9 bases in between. This CDR3 has 16 amino acids. The germline V gene has CDR1 SGHAT and CDR2 FQDESV (reference sequence). In DNA form, the CDR3 reads TGTGCCAGCAGCTTGGACGGGGACTCCTATAATTCACCCCTCCACTTT. Translated: CASSLDGDSYNSPLHF.

The chain links TRBV24-1 to TRBJ2-1; no clear D. CDR1 KGHDR and CDR2 SFDVKD come from the germline V gene. This CDR3 has 13 residues. V was trimmed by 9 bases and J by 7 bases, leaving 15 bases between them. Here the CDR3 DNA reads TGTGCCACCTCCCATCACCCTTTGAATGAGCAGTTCTTC. The encoded protein is CATSHHPLNEQFF.

The chain carries TRBV19 and TRBJ2-7, with 10 bases lining up with TRBD1. V lost 4 bases and J lost 7; bases outside the gene matches: 10. Looked up from germline, CDR1 is LNHDA and CDR2 is SQIVND (reference sequence). This CDR3 has 15 residues. CDR3 sequence reads: CASSTTRQGAGEQYF. As DNA, the CDR3 is TGTGCCAGTAGTACCACCCGACAGGGGGCGGGGGAGCAGTACTTC.

The V gene is TRBV19, the J gene TRBJ1-3; tentatively, D is TRBD1 (5 bases). Germline values: CDR1 LNHDA, CDR2 SQIVND (reference sequence). The CDR3 runs to 14 residues. Trimming left V 7 bases short and J 4 bases short, with 14 bases between. The CDR3 spells CASTRANTGNTIYF. CDR3 coding DNA: TGTGCCAGTACCAGGGCCAATACCGGAAACACCATATATTTT.

This chain connects TRBV25-1 to TRBJ1-2; the match to TRBD1 covers 8 bases. The CDR3 totals 14 residues. V lost 6 bases, J lost 8 bases, and 11 bases stayed unmatched. Germline V CDR1 and CDR2: MGHDK, SYGVNS. The CDR3 DNA reads TGTGCCAGCAGGGGTGCGACAGGGGTTGGCGGCTACACCTTC. Protein product: CASRGATGVGGYTF.

The chain carries TRBV20-1 and TRBJ1-4; D call uncertain. The CDR3 loop spans 14 amino acids. V was pared by 7 bases and J by 6 bases, with 18 bases between. The germline gives CDR1 DFQATT, CDR2 SNEGSKA (reference sequence). CDR3 protein: CSEVFRPGDEKLFF. The CDR3 region has the DNA TGCAGTGAAGTTTTCCGTCCTGGGGATGAAAAACTGTTTTTT.

This clonotype came up many times. The genes are TRBV4-2 and TRBJ2-5, with 7 bases lining up with TRBD2. This CDR3 comprises 16 residues. V was pared by 0 bases and J by 7 bases, with 11 bases of the junction left unmatched. Looked up from germline, CDR1 is LGHNA and CDR2 is YNFKEQ. Here the CDR3 DNA reads TGTGCCAGCAGCCAAGATCCCGCCGGCCAGCGGGGGACCCAGTACTTC. This codes for CASSQDPAGQRGTQYF.

This clonotype was recorded at least ten times. This chain's CDR3 is CAITARSPDTEAFF. The CDR3 nucleotides are TGTGCCATCACTGCGCGCAGCCCTGATACTGAAGCTTTCTTT. The chain has TRBV10-3 and TRBJ1-1; unclear D gene. Germline V gene data show CDR1 as ENHRY and CDR2 as SYGVKD. The CDR3 is 14 residues long. Trimming removed 7 bases from V and 5 bases from J, with 17 bases in between.

This clonotype was recorded at least ten times. This rearrangement joins TRBV5-8 to TRBJ1-2, with no clear D. Germline V gene data show CDR1 as SGHTS and CDR2 as YDEGEE. Trimming stripped 5 bases from V and 4 bases from J, with 18 bases between. CDR3 length: 15 amino acids. CDR3 protein: CASSRIRWTSYGYTF. Here the CDR3 DNA reads TGTGCCAGCAGTCGAATAAGGTGGACTTCCTATGGCTACACCTTC.

Concerning this clonotype: A much larger clone lies one base from this, so it may be a read error. The chain couples TRBV27 to TRBJ1-5, with no clear D. CDR1 is MNHEY, CDR2 SMNVEV, per germline (reference sequence). The CDR3 has 14 amino acids. V was cut by 5 bases and J by 6 bases, with 14 bases left in between. Written as DNA, the CDR3 is TGTGCCAGCAGTCCACTTGCAAGAAGTCAGCCCCAGCATTTT. Protein sequence: CASSPLARSQPQHF.

The chain recombines TRBV6-5 with TRBJ2-3; tentatively, D is TRBD2 (7 bases). Germline V lookup: CDR1 MNHEY, CDR2 SVGAGI. Trimming shortened V by 0 bases and J by 2 bases, and 12 bases separated the two germline ends. The CDR3 has 16 residues. CDR3 in amino acids: CASSYSRGGNTDTQYF. Written as DNA, the CDR3 is TGTGCCAGCAGTTACTCTAGGGGGGGCAACACAGATACGCAGTATTTT.